The 26 T cell receptor beta chains reported below all come from one sample, sequenced in a study of early T cells in non-severe SARS-CoV-2 infection. Via MiXCR, TCRdb re-called the 5' RACE reads, giving one row per CDR3 protein. The sample holds 40,000 to 55,000 distinct CDR3 sequences, around 9.1% seen once. Source material: whole blood. The origin of the receptors is an adult who was a healthcare worker with PCR-confirmed SARS-CoV-2 infection or an uninfected control (not recorded which).

The V call is TRBV28, the J call TRBJ2-7, with D unclear. The CDR3 loop spans 14 amino acids. The germline V gene has CDR1 MDHEN and CDR2 SYDVKM. The V end was cut by 5 bases, the J end by 3 bases, with 14 bases between. CDR3 protein: CASSPWVGYYEQYF. DNA for the CDR3: TGTGCCAGCAGTCCATGGGTCGGCTACTACGAGCAGTACTTC.

Ten or more counts support this clonotype. The CDR3 bases are TGTGCCAGCAGTTTACTGCGGGGGAACACCGGGGAGCTGTTTTTT. Amino acid sequence: CASSLLRGNTGELFF. V usage is TRBV28 and J usage is TRBJ2-2; tentatively, D is TRBD2 (6 bases). From germline, CDR1 is MDHEN and CDR2 SYDVKM. The V and J ends lost 2 bases and 1 base respectively, with 8 bases between them. This CDR3 has 15 residues.

This clonotype was counted many times. This chain connects TRBV29-1 to TRBJ2-1; TRBD2 agrees at 7 bases. Germline V CDR1 and CDR2: SQVTM, ANQGSEA. V shed 3 bases and J 3 bases; nucleotides not matched to a gene: 8. The CDR3 has 15 residues. The CDR3, as DNA: TGCAGCGTTGAGCCCGGGACTAACCACTACAATGAGCAGTTCTTC. Translation: CSVEPGTNHYNEQFF.

The V call is TRBV6-1, the J call TRBJ1-2, with D perhaps TRBD1 (6 bases). Germline V gene sequence: CDR1 MNHNS, CDR2 SASEGT. V was clipped by 8 bases and J by 1 base, with 8 bases between them. There are 12 residues in the CDR3. Written as DNA, the CDR3 is TGTGCCAGCCTGGGACATAACTATGGCTACACCTTC. Its translation is CASLGHNYGYTF.

At least ten counts were recorded for this clonotype. The chain is built from TRBV7-6 and TRBJ2-7; 7 positions agree with TRBD1. Germline assignment: CDR1 SGHVS and CDR2 FNYEAQ. With 5 bases clipped from V and 7 bases from J, the junction kept 11 bases outside the gene matches. There are 14 residues in the CDR3. The CDR3 sequence: CASSVNRGQREQYF. CDR3 nucleotide sequence: TGTGCCAGCAGCGTTAACAGGGGTCAACGGGAGCAGTACTTC.

The rearrangement uses TRBV5-5 and TRBJ1-2; D not resolved. Germline-derived CDR1 and CDR2 are SGHKS and YYEKEE (reference sequence). This CDR3 has 14 amino acids. V was pared by 1 base and J by 0 bases, with 7 bases between. CDR3 in amino acids: CASSLQAANYGYTF. The CDR3 DNA reads TGTGCCAGCAGCTTGCAGGCAGCTAACTATGGCTACACCTTC.

This clonotype was counted ten times or more. V usage is TRBV11-2 and J usage is TRBJ1-2, with D possibly being TRBD1 (6 bases). The germline CDR1 and CDR2 sequences are SGHAT and FQNNGV. The ends were cut back, 4 bases at V and 10 bases at J, with 13 bases in the middle. CDR3 length: 12 residues. CDR3 region: CASSSPTGYYTF. In DNA form, the CDR3 reads TGTGCCAGCAGCTCACCGACAGGCTACTACACCTTC. The full variable domain, with the rest looked up from reference TRBV11-2 and TRBJ1-2, is EAGVAQSPRYKIIEKRQSVAFWCNPISGHATLYWYQQILGQGPKLLIQFQNNGVVDDSQLPKDRFSAERLKGVDSTLKIQPAKLEDSAVYLCASSSPTGYYTFGSGTRLTVV.

This clonotype has at least ten counts. The genes are TRBV15 and TRBJ2-7, with 10 bases matching TRBD1. The CDR3 totals 19 residues. The germline V gene encodes CDR1 LNHNV and CDR2 YYDKDF (reference sequence). The V and J ends lost 5 bases and 7 bases, in that order; junction bases with no gene match: 23. In nucleotides, the CDR3 is TGTGCCACCAGCCGTTCCGGCCGTTCTGGTCGGGACAGGGGTAAGGAGCAGTACTTC. Translating it yields CATSRSGRSGRDRGKEQYF.

The genes are TRBV10-3 and TRBJ2-4; a weak D match, TRBD1 (6 bases). V was shortened by 9 bases and J by 1 base, with 16 bases between the two germline ends. CDR1 and CDR2 (germline): ENHRY, SYGVKD. The CDR3 consists of 15 residues. The CDR3 DNA reads as TGTGCCATTGGACAGTCCCCTGGGGCCAAAAACATTCAGTACTTC. Protein: CAIGQSPGAKNIQYF.

This clonotype was found a few times. V gene TRBV29-1 combines with J gene TRBJ1-2, with TRBD1 identical over 8 bases. V shed 7 bases and J 8 bases; nucleotides not matched to a gene: 9. The CDR3 spans 12 residues. CDR1 SQVTM and CDR2 ANQGSEA come from the germline V gene. CDR3 region: CSADRAPEGYTF. The CDR3 DNA follows: TGCAGCGCGGACAGGGCACCGGAAGGCTACACCTTC.

This clonotype was recorded many times. This chain connects TRBV19 to TRBJ1-5, with TRBD1 matching 7 bases. Germline-derived CDR1 and CDR2 are LNHDA and SQIVND (reference sequence). V gave up 3 bases and J gave up 6 bases; unmatched junction bases: 5. This CDR3 has 14 residues. The CDR3 loop is CASSIDRAGQPQHF. The DNA of the CDR3 is TGTGCCAGTAGTATCGACAGGGCGGGTCAGCCCCAGCATTTT.

This clonotype was observed a handful of times. The chain employs TRBV18 and TRBJ1-3; unclear D gene. Germline CDR1 and CDR2: KGHSH and LQKENI. There are 13 residues in the CDR3. The V gene lost 1 base and the J gene lost 8 bases, with 9 bases spanning the gap. The CDR3 DNA reads TGTGCCAGCTCACCACAGAGAAAGGACACCATATATTTT. Its translation: CASSPQRKDTIYF.

This clonotype was seen a handful of times. The chain couples TRBV3-1 to TRBJ1-4; no definite D call. CDR1 and CDR2 from the germline V gene are LGHDT and YNNKEL (reference sequence). The CDR3 length is 15 residues. Trimming took 0 bases from V and 2 from J, leaving 7 bases between them. The CDR3: CASSQEWRTNEKLFF. CDR3 coding DNA: TGTGCCAGCAGCCAAGAATGGCGGACTAATGAAAAACTGTTTTTT.

In its sample, this clonotype was seen a few times. The J gene is TRBJ2-1, the V gene TRBV12-3 or TRBV12-4, with no clear D. V gave up 2 bases and J gave up 7 bases, with 9 bases separating them. This CDR3 contains 13 residues. CDR3 region: CASSLLLGNEQFF. In nucleotides, the CDR3 is TGTGCCAGCAGTTTATTATTAGGGAATGAGCAGTTCTTC.

This clonotype was detected many times. The chain has TRBV5-6 and TRBJ2-1, with D tentatively TRBD2 (6 bases). The V gene's germline CDR1 is SGHDT and CDR2 YYEEEE. V lost 0 bases and J 7 bases, leaving 20 bases between the germline ends. The CDR3 contains 17 residues. CDR3 DNA: TGTGCCAGCAGCTTGGCTAGGACCGCCCCGGGAGCAAATGAGCAGTTCTTC. Its translation is CASSLARTAPGANEQFF.

This clonotype appeared many times. V gene TRBV29-1 combines with J gene TRBJ2-4; 9 positions match TRBD1. V lost 6 bases, J lost 6 bases, and 6 bases stayed unmatched. CDR1 and CDR2 (germline): SQVTM, ANQGSEA. The CDR3 is 13 amino acids. CDR3 DNA: TGCAGCGTGCACAGGGGGCAGGGAAACATTCAGTACTTC. Translation: CSVHRGQGNIQYF. The full variable domain, its missing parts supplied by reference TRBV29-1 and TRBJ2-4, is SAVISQKPSRDICQRGTSLTIQCQVDSQVTMMFWYRQQPGQSLTLIATANQGSEATYESGFVIDKFPISRPNLTFSTLTVSNMSPEDSSIYLCSVHRGQGNIQYFGAGTRLSVL.

Ten or more counts support this clonotype. The rearrangement joins TRBV9 to TRBJ2-1; 12 positions agree with TRBD2. From germline, CDR1 is SGDLS and CDR2 YYNGEE. The CDR3 is made up of 15 amino acids. V lost 0 bases and J lost 15; bases outside the gene matches: 10. CDR3 nucleotides: TGTGCCAGCAGCGTAGCCGAACTAGCGGGAGGAGCTCTGTTCTTC. The encoded protein is CASSVAELAGGALFF. The full variable domain, its missing parts supplied by reference TRBV9 and TRBJ2-1, is DSGVTQTPKHLITATGQRVTLRCSPRSGDLSVYWYQQSLDQGLQFLIQYYNGEERAKGNILERFSAQQFPDLHSELNLSSLELGDSALYFCASSVAELAGGALFFGPGTRLTVL.

This clonotype was found many times. The chain recombines TRBV19 with TRBJ2-2; unclear D gene. Germline V gene data show CDR1 as LNHDA and CDR2 as SQIVND (reference sequence). The ends were cut back, 6 bases at V and 6 bases at J, with 14 bases in the middle. This CDR3 has 14 amino acids. The CDR3 sequence is CASRQEGFSGELFF. The DNA of the CDR3 is TGTGCCAGTAGGCAAGAAGGGTTTTCCGGGGAGCTGTTTTTT.

This clonotype was detected many times. The chain couples TRBV20-1 to TRBJ1-1; weak D call: TRBD1 (6 bases). Germline assignment: CDR1 DFQATT and CDR2 SNEGSKA (reference sequence). This CDR3 has 15 residues. Trimming shortened V by 0 bases and J by 3 bases, and 14 bases separated the two germline ends. Written as DNA, the CDR3 is TGCAGTGCTAGAGATCGGCAGGGGAGAGACACTGAAGCTTTCTTT. Amino acids: CSARDRQGRDTEAFF.

This clonotype was counted only a few times. Here the CDR3 reads CASSRTSGLGGELFF. The CDR3 nucleotides read TGTGCCAGCAGCCGGACTAGCGGCCTGGGCGGGGAGCTGTTTTTT. The chain uses TRBV7-6 and TRBJ2-2; TRBD2 matches at 10 bases. Germline loops: CDR1 SGHVS, CDR2 FNYEAQ. With 5 bases clipped from V and 7 bases from J, the junction kept 7 bases outside the gene matches. This CDR3 region has 15 residues. Supplemented by reference TRBV7-6 and TRBJ2-2, the full variable domain reads GAGVSQSPRYKVTKRGQDVALRCDPISGHVSLYWYRQALGQGPEFLTYFNYEAQQDKSGLPNDRFSAERPEGSISTLTIQRTEQRDSAMYRCASSRTSGLGGELFFGEGSRLTVL.

The table lists this clonotype with a few counts. The V and J genes are TRBV27 and TRBJ2-7; D might be TRBD1 or TRBD2, each matching 6 bases. CDR3 length: 15 residues. Germline loops: CDR1 MNHEY, CDR2 SMNVEV (reference sequence). The V gene lost 4 bases and the J gene lost 5 bases, with 18 bases spanning the gap. This CDR3 is CASSSNPPGGHEQYF. The CDR3 DNA sequence: TGTGCCAGCAGTTCGAACCCCCCCGGGGGCCACGAGCAGTACTTC.

This clonotype was counted between two and nine times. This sequence joins TRBV12-3 or TRBV12-4 and TRBJ1-4; D gene ambiguous. Trimming cost V 6 bases and J 7 bases, with 18 bases left between them. This CDR3 contains 15 residues. The CDR3 loop is CASSLGVRASEKLFF. As DNA, the CDR3 is TGTGCCAGCAGCCTTGGGGTACGGGCTTCTGAAAAACTGTTTTTT.

This clonotype was counted a few times. The V gene is TRBV20-1, the J gene TRBJ1-6; TRBD1 matches 8 bases. Germline V gene data show CDR1 as DFQATT and CDR2 as SNEGSKA (reference sequence). The CDR3 has 16 amino acids. Trimming removed 3 bases from V and 5 bases from J; junction bases left unmatched: 9. The CDR3 loop is CSARNPGQADNSPLHF. CDR3 DNA: TGCAGTGCTAGGAACCCGGGACAGGCCGATAATTCACCCCTCCACTTT.

This chain joins TRBV29-1 and TRBJ1-1; 7 bases line up with TRBD1. CDR1 is SQVTM, CDR2 ANQGSEA, per germline. After removal of 6 bases from V and 4 bases from J, the junction contained 8 bases not matched to a gene. This CDR3 has 13 amino acids. This CDR3 is CSVGGGASTEAFF. CDR3 coding DNA: TGCAGCGTGGGAGGGGGCGCAAGCACTGAAGCTTTCTTT.

A note on this clonotype: Being one base from a much bigger clone, this may be a read error. DNA of the CDR3: TGCGCCAGCAGCTTGGATTCAGGGCTGGCTGAAAAACTGTTTTTT. It translates to CASSLDSGLAEKLFF. The chain couples TRBV5-1 to TRBJ1-4, with D perhaps matching TRBD1 (5 bases). The germline V gene encodes CDR1 SGHRS and CDR2 YFSETQ. The length of the CDR3 is 15 residues. Trimming cost V 0 bases and J 7 bases, with 13 bases left between them.

This clonotype appeared a few times. The V and J genes are TRBV6-7 and TRBJ2-1; TRBD2 matches 7 bases. TRBV6-7 is an ORF, with its function uncertain. The CDR3 runs 16 residues. V was clipped by 6 bases and J by 10 bases; unmatched bases: 18. The CDR3 DNA follows: TGTGCCAGCAGCTCTCCCCGGGGCGGCTGGGAGGGGGAGCAGTTCTTC. Amino acids: CASSSPRGGWEGEQFF.